The 32 T cell receptor beta chains presented below share a single source sample, sequenced in a study of blood T cell repertoires in COVID-19. Clones were sequenced by immunoSEQ multiplex PCR, and TCRdb holds only the in-frame ones, with some missing. The repertoire holds around 270,000 clones, over 80% seen once, with around 3.1% in the top ten. The material sequenced was PBMCs or T cells enriched from blood (not recorded which). These receptors came from a middle-aged woman who had been exposed to COVID-19.

J is TRBJ1-6 and V is TRBV28; maybe TRBD1 (6 bases). The CDR3 covers 15 residues. The V end lost 6 bases, the J end lost 6 bases, and 15 bases lay between the germline ends. From germline, CDR1 is MDHEN and CDR2 SYDVKM. The DNA of the CDR3 is TGTGCCAGCAGCCGCCCAGGGGAAAGTAATTCACCCCTCCACTTT. The encoded protein is CASSRPGESNSPLHF.

With respect to this clone: The DNA is left out, because the CDR3 cannot be placed on it with certainty; the CDR3 is given as TCRdb lists it. This chain links TRBV21-1 with TRBJ1-6; the tabulated D call, TRBD1, remains unverified against the DNA. TRBV21-1 is an annotated pseudogene. The CDR3 comprises 13 residues, both ends counted. The CDR3 loop is CAGWGTGSSPLHF.

The CDR3 bases are TGCAGGGGCCTCTTAACAGGGCCCCAGCATTTT. Amino acids: CRGLLTGPQHF. The V call is TRBV20-1, the J call TRBJ1-5; TRBD1 is a possible D gene (5 bases). The germline gives CDR1 DFQATT, CDR2 SNEGSKA (reference sequence). This CDR3 spans 11 amino acids.

V gene TRBV10-3 combines with J gene TRBJ2-1; D ambiguous. The CDR3 loop spans 14 amino acids. Trimming left V 3 bases short and J 8 bases short, with 14 bases between. Germline-derived CDR1 and CDR2 are ENHRY and SYGVKD. In DNA form, the CDR3 reads TGTGCCATCAGTGAACCCGGGTCCGAGGATGAGCAGTTCTTC. It codes for CAISEPGSEDEQFF.

The chain recombines TRBV11-2 with TRBJ1-2; D may be TRBD1 (5 bases). The CDR3 extends over 16 amino acids. Trimming removed 0 bases at V and 4 bases at J, with 15 bases between. CDR1 SGHAT and CDR2 FQNNGV come from the germline V gene. CDR3 amino acids: CASSLDPGGWVYGYTF. For the CDR3, the DNA is TGTGCCAGCAGCTTAGATCCGGGGGGATGGGTCTATGGCTACACCTTC. Complete variable domain (other parts from reference TRBV11-2 and TRBJ1-2): EAGVAQSPRYKIIEKRQSVAFWCNPISGHATLYWYQQILGQGPKLLIQFQNNGVVDDSQLPKDRFSAERLKGVDSTLKIQPAKLEDSAVYLCASSLDPGGWVYGYTFGSGTRLTVV.

The chain is built from TRBV28 and TRBJ2-5; 9 bases match TRBD1. Germline V CDR1 and CDR2: MDHEN, SYDVKM. V lost 6 bases, J lost 2 bases, and 4 bases stayed unmatched. The CDR3 is made up of 14 amino acids. The CDR3 DNA reads TGTGCCAGCAGCGTAGACAGGGGGCAAGAGACCCAGTACTTC. Its protein is CASSVDRGQETQYF.

V gene TRBV10-3 combines with J gene TRBJ2-1; 10 bases are a match to TRBD2. V lost 5 bases, J lost 7 bases, and 11 bases stayed unmatched. Germline loops: CDR1 ENHRY, CDR2 SYGVKD. The CDR3 length is 16 residues. The CDR3 here is CAISSSGRGLGNEQFF. DNA for the CDR3: TGTGCCATCAGTTCTAGCGGGAGAGGGTTGGGGAATGAGCAGTTCTTC.

The chain links TRBV9 to TRBJ1-3; 11 bases are a match to TRBD1. Germline V gives CDR1 SGDLS, CDR2 YYNGEE. V lost 4 bases and J lost 1; bases outside the gene matches: 13. The CDR3 consists of 19 residues. CDR3 protein: CASSKDGRDRGISGNTIYF. The DNA for the CDR3 is TGTGCCAGCAGCAAAGACGGGCGGGACAGGGGGATTTCTGGAAACACCATATATTTT.

V usage is TRBV18 and J usage is TRBJ2-2; no reliable D call. The CDR3 runs 14 residues. From germline, CDR1 is KGHSH and CDR2 LQKENI. Trimming took off 0 bases at V and 3 bases at J, with 5 bases between the two ends. The CDR3 region is CASSPPLYTGELFF. The DNA of the CDR3 is TGTGCCAGCTCACCACCCCTCTACACCGGGGAGCTGTTTTTT.

The V gene is TRBV7-2, the J gene TRBJ1-2, with no clear D. CDR3 length equals 15 residues. The germline V and J ends were trimmed by 3 bases and 3 bases, with 14 bases remaining between them. In germline, CDR1 is SGHTA, CDR2 FQGNSA. CDR3 sequence: CASSFPARGDYGYTF. The CDR3 coding sequence is TGTGCCAGCAGCTTTCCCGCGCGGGGTGACTATGGCTACACCTTC.

This chain links TRBV20-1 with TRBJ1-6; the match to TRBD1 covers 8 bases. V shed 3 bases and J 7 bases; nucleotides not matched to a gene: 2. CDR1 is DFQATT, CDR2 SNEGSKA, per germline (reference sequence). The CDR3 contains 13 residues. The CDR3 DNA sequence: TGCAGTGCTAGTGGACAGGGCAATTCACCCCTCCACTTT. This codes for CSASGQGNSPLHF.

The chain links TRBV6-1 to TRBJ2-7; TRBD2 aligns across 10 bases. V shed 0 bases and J 2 bases; nucleotides not matched to a gene: 4. The CDR3 covers 16 residues. Germline V gene sequence: CDR1 MNHNS, CDR2 SASEGT. This CDR3 reads CASSEASSGRTYEQYV. The CDR3 DNA follows: TGTGCCAGCAGTGAAGCGAGTAGCGGGAGGACCTACGAGCAGTACGTC.

The chain carries TRBV2 and TRBJ1-4; 7 bases are shared with TRBD1. Germline values: CDR1 SNHLY, CDR2 FYNNEI. This CDR3 has 14 amino acids. J gave up 5 bases and V 5 bases, and 5 bases lay outside the gene matches. The CDR3: CASSPQGRNEKLFF. The CDR3, as DNA: TGTGCCAGCAGTCCACAGGGGAGGAATGAAAAACTGTTTTTT.

The sample holds one count of this clone. This chain uses TRBV6-5 with TRBJ2-1; 7 bases map to TRBD1. This CDR3 spans 15 amino acids. V lost 2 bases and J lost 6; bases outside the gene matches: 7. Germline V lookup: CDR1 MNHEY, CDR2 SVGAGI. The chain's CDR3 is CASSYTTGDANEQFF. CDR3 sequence (DNA): TGTGCCAGCAGTTACACCACAGGGGACGCCAATGAGCAGTTCTTC.

The V and J genes are TRBV6-1 and TRBJ2-1; 8 bases fit TRBD2. Losses at the gene ends were 0 bases for V and 9 bases for J; bases not matched to a gene: 7. Germline V gene data show CDR1 as MNHNS and CDR2 as SASEGT. The CDR3 loop spans 15 amino acids. CDR3 sequence (DNA): TGTGCCAGCAGTGAAGCGAGCGGGAGAGCGCTTGAGCAGTTCTTC. This gives the protein CASSEASGRALEQFF.

J is TRBJ1-2 and V is TRBV18; D may be TRBD1 (5 bases). This CDR3 region has 15 residues. Trimming stripped 3 bases from V and 2 bases from J, with 13 bases between. Germline CDR1 reads KGHSH; CDR2 reads LQKENI. Here the CDR3 reads CASSPRQIGNYGYTF. The CDR3 region has the DNA TGTGCCAGCTCACCGCGACAGATAGGAAACTATGGCTACACCTTC. The variable domain in full, completed from reference TRBV18 and TRBJ1-2, reads NAGVMQNPRHLVRRRGQEARLRCSPMKGHSHVYWYRQLPEEGLKFMVYLQKENIIDESGMPKERFSAEFPKEGPSILRIQQVVRGDSAAYFCASSPRQIGNYGYTFGSGTRLTVV.

The chain links TRBV19 to TRBJ1-1; tentative D call: TRBD1 (5 bases). The length of the CDR3 is 14 residues. Germline-derived CDR1 and CDR2 are LNHDA and SQIVND (reference sequence). V lost 3 bases to trimming and J lost 4 bases, with 12 bases between them. This CDR3 is CASSMQGRATEAFF. In DNA, the CDR3 is TGTGCCAGTAGTATGCAGGGTCGGGCCACTGAAGCTTTCTTT. Full variable domain (remainder filled in from reference TRBV19 and TRBJ1-1): DGGITQSPKYLFRKEGQNVTLSCEQNLNHDAMYWYRQDPGQGLRLIYYSQIVNDFQKGDIAEGYSVSREKKESFPLTVTSAQKNPTAFYLCASSMQGRATEAFFGQGTRLTVV.

V is TRBV29-1 and J is TRBJ2-7; 11 positions match TRBD1. Per the germline V gene, CDR1 is SQVTM and CDR2 is ANQGSEA. The CDR3 has 14 residues. Losses at the gene ends were 0 bases for V and 5 bases for J; bases not matched to a gene: 3. The CDR3 protein is CSVEDPDRGHEQYF. Written as DNA, the CDR3 is TGCAGCGTTGAAGATCCGGACAGGGGGCACGAGCAGTACTTC.

This chain joins TRBV12-5 and TRBJ1-2, with D perhaps matching TRBD1 (5 bases). The CDR3 totals 12 residues. Germline lookup yields CDR1 LGHNT and CDR2 FRNRAP. Trimming cost V 2 bases and J 8 bases, with 9 bases left between them. The CDR3: CASGLIRGGYTF. The CDR3 DNA sequence: TGTGCTAGTGGTTTGATAAGGGGAGGCTACACCTTC.

J is TRBJ2-2 and V is TRBV9; TRBD2 agrees at 7 bases. The CDR3 covers 16 residues. Per germline, CDR1 SGDLS and CDR2 YYNGEE. V trimming: 1 base; J trimming: 5 bases; junction bases outside the gene matches: 8. CDR3 region: CASSVTSSGDTGELFF. CDR3 DNA sequence: TGTGCCAGCAGCGTAACCTCCAGCGGGGATACCGGGGAGCTGTTTTTT. The variable domain in full, completed from reference TRBV9 and TRBJ2-2, reads DSGVTQTPKHLITATGQRVTLRCSPRSGDLSVYWYQQSLDQGLQFLIQYYNGEERAKGNILERFSAQQFPDLHSELNLSSLELGDSALYFCASSVTSSGDTGELFFGEGSRLTVL.

The chain recombines TRBV28 with TRBJ2-7, with D possibly TRBD1 on 5 matching bases. Deletions cut 2 bases from V and 6 bases from J, with 14 bases between. CDR1 and CDR2 from the germline V gene are MDHEN and SYDVKM. The CDR3 has 14 residues. This CDR3 reads CASSLETESPEQYV. CDR3 nucleotides: TGTGCCAGCAGTTTAGAGACAGAATCCCCCGAGCAGTACGTC.

This clone was picked up a small number of times. The V gene is TRBV7-2, the J gene TRBJ1-6, with D perhaps matching TRBD1 (5 bases). Trimming removed 5 bases at V and 0 bases at J, with 14 bases between. The CDR3 has 17 residues. CDR1 and CDR2 from the germline V gene are SGHTA and FQGNSA. The CDR3 DNA reads TGTGCCAGCAGCGATTCAGGGATAGACTCCTATAATTCACCCCTCCACTTT. It encodes CASSDSGIDSYNSPLHF.

This clone has just one count. The chain carries TRBV28 and TRBJ1-2, with D tentatively TRBD1 (5 bases). Trimming removed 3 bases at V and 3 bases at J, with 17 bases between. Germline V gives CDR1 MDHEN, CDR2 SYDVKM. The CDR3 sequence is 16 residues long. For the CDR3, the DNA is TGTGCCAGCAGTTTTAGTGACAGTCGCTCGCACTATGGCTACACCTTC. Protein sequence: CASSFSDSRSHYGYTF.

The chain has TRBV10-3 and TRBJ2-3; maybe TRBD2 (7 bases). Germline V gene sequence: CDR1 ENHRY, CDR2 SYGVKD. Trimming took 6 bases from V and 2 from J, leaving 15 bases between them. The CDR3 loop spans 15 amino acids. CDR3 bases: TGTGCCATCAGACACCCCGGGGGGCCCACAGATACGCAGTATTTT. This translates into CAIRHPGGPTDTQYF.

The gene calls are TRBV27 and TRBJ1-4, with D perhaps matching TRBD1 (5 bases). The V and J ends lost 2 bases and 10 bases respectively, with 11 bases between them. The length of the CDR3 is 13 residues. Germline V gene lookup returns CDR1 MNHEY and CDR2 SMNVEV (reference sequence). Here the CDR3 reads CASSLGRQGKLFF. The CDR3 DNA is TGTGCCAGCAGTTTAGGGAGGCAGGGAAAACTGTTTTTT.

This clone was seen a handful of times. The V call is TRBV7-9, the J call TRBJ2-7; 8 positions agree with TRBD2. The CDR3 spans 13 residues. Germline CDR1 reads SEHNR; CDR2 reads FQNEAQ (reference sequence). V lost 11 bases, J lost 3 bases, and 9 bases stayed unmatched. The CDR3 is CAGSGLVFYEQYF. CDR3 nucleotide sequence: TGTGCCGGCTCGGGACTAGTTTTCTACGAGCAGTACTTC.

The V call is TRBV7-2, the J call TRBJ1-1, with D tentatively TRBD1 (6 bases). The V end was cut by 5 bases, the J end by 0 bases, with 16 bases between. CDR3 size: 16 residues. Germline values: CDR1 SGHTA, CDR2 FQGNSA. This CDR3 is CASSLYAGTLNTEAFF. The CDR3 nucleotides read TGTGCCAGCAGCCTCTACGCCGGGACACTGAACACTGAAGCTTTCTTT.

Details on this clone: An end of the junction differs from the germline gene, which may be a read error. The genes are TRBV7-2 and TRBJ2-7; D remains unclear. Looked up from germline, CDR1 is SGHTA and CDR2 is FQGNSA. CDR3 length: 14 residues. CDR3 loop: CASSFELATLDAIF. In DNA form, the CDR3 reads TGTGCCAGCAGCTTTGAACTGGCCACCCTAGACGCGATCTTC. Variable domain in full (rest from reference TRBV7-2 and TRBJ2-7): GAGVSQSPSNKVTEKGKDVELRCDPISGHTALYWYRQSLGQGLEFLIYFQGNSAPDKSGLPSDRFSAERTGGSVSTLTIQRTQQEDSAVYLCASSFELATLDAIFGPGTRLTVT.

CDR3 loop: CASSQQANYGYTF. CDR3 DNA sequence: TGTGCCAGCAGCCAGCAGGCTAACTATGGCTACACCTTC. V and J are TRBV3-1 (or the pseudogene TRBV3-2) and TRBJ1-2; the D is unclear. CDR1 and CDR2 (germline): LGHDT, YNNKEL (reference sequence). V was shortened by 3 bases and J by 0 bases, with 5 bases between the two germline ends. This CDR3 spans 13 amino acids.

V gene TRBV27 combines with J gene TRBJ2-2, with 7 bases aligning to TRBD1. The germline V gene has CDR1 MNHEY and CDR2 SMNVEV (reference sequence). The CDR3 loop spans 17 amino acids. V lost 5 bases, J lost 6 bases, and 15 bases stayed unmatched. The CDR3 spells CASSPSYRGMTAGELFF. CDR3 in DNA: TGTGCCAGCAGTCCTAGTTACAGGGGAATGACAGCCGGGGAGCTGTTTTTT.

V is TRBV4-1 and J is TRBJ1-6, with a weak D call TRBD1 (6 bases). This CDR3 spans 13 amino acids. With 2 bases removed from V and 12 bases from J, the gap between germline ends came to 11 bases. Germline V gene data show CDR1 as MGHRA and CDR2 as YSYEKL. The CDR3 DNA sequence: TGCGCCAGCAGCCAAACATACAGGGAACCCCTCCACTTT. This encodes CASSQTYREPLHF.

The V and J genes are TRBV19 and TRBJ1-2; D not resolved. CDR3 size: 12 residues. Trimming stripped 5 bases from V and 3 bases from J, with 7 bases between. Germline assignment: CDR1 LNHDA and CDR2 SQIVND (reference sequence). This CDR3 reads CASSPGDYGYTF. The CDR3 bases are TGTGCCAGTAGTCCGGGTGACTATGGCTACACCTTC.